This TCR beta chain is from a study of T cell responses to AZD1222 COVID-19 vaccine. About the study: Combined were second doses at about 4 or about 12 weeks. Whole-study results and caveats: Close to half of spike-specific TCRs reportedly recognize unmutated variant regions.

Method: immunoSEQ multiplex PCR; TCRdb's copy keeps in-frame clones and lacks some. The sample comprises 130,000 or so clones, over 90% of which are singletons, and 1.5% to 2% rests with the top ten. Between the trimmed V and J ends, which lost 0 bases and 0 bases, there was a span of 6 bases. The CDR3 totals 15 residues. The V gene's germline CDR1 is SGDLS and CDR2 YYNGEE. As regards this clone: Antigen: not known.

This sample comprised peripheral blood, obtained on day 0 of AZD1222 vaccination. The V call is TRBV9, the J call TRBJ2-2, with a possible D match to TRBD2 (6 bases). The sequence came from an adult in good health. The DNA of the CDR3 is TGTGCCAGCAGCGTAGCGGGAGCGAACACCGGGGAGCTGTTTTTT. This translates into CASSVAGANTGELFF.